Reported below is one TCR beta chain. Its antigen is undetermined. PCR used 60 Vbeta primers and 13 Jbeta primers. Measured with immunoSEQ multiplex PCR; TCRdb has only the in-frame clones, and not every one. This table holds about 140,000 clones, 65% to 75% found once. Germline V gene data show CDR1 as SGHAT and CDR2 as FQNNGV. The V segment lost 0 bases and the J segment 8 bases; nucleotides outside the gene matches: 7. This CDR3 contains 15 residues. The record originates from a study of cytomegalovirus exposure and HLA in healthy donors. Points from the study as a whole: The authors later found most CMV-associated TCR beta chains appeared HLA-restricted.

The TCR was taken from a man aged 55 to 69 in good health and CMV-seronegative. V and J are TRBV11-2 and TRBJ1-2; 9 bases map to TRBD1. The sequencing input was PBMCs. The DNA for the CDR3 is TGTGCCAGCAGCTTAGAAGGGGACAGGGAAGACGGCTACACCTTC. Translation: CASSLEGDREDGYTF.